This T cell receptor beta chain was observed in a study of T cells after yellow fever vaccination (dated by TCRdb to between 2019 and 2020). Notes on the research overall: The SMART-Seq v4 Ultra Low Input RNA kit was used to prepare libraries from fractions with low cell numbers. Two healthy male donors made up the cohort, one aged 18 to 29 years and the other aged 30 to 39 years. Blood samples were taken at several timepoints before and after primary and secondary immunization, and bulk PBMC replicates and cell subsets were isolated. Bulk TCR alpha and beta repertoires were sequenced longitudinally to track T-cell clones before and after primary and booster YFV17D yellow fever vaccination. Beyond this particular receptor, the publication reports: A small fraction of clonotypes appeared in both the CD4 and CD8 compartments, likely as a result of convergent recombination. After the booster, most clones that had expanded after primary vaccination were detected again (about 97% of CD4 and over 75% of CD8), suggesting broad maintenance of memory. Compared with the primary T-cell response, the secondary T-cell response was faster but weaker, reaching its peak on day 5 rather than on day 15. FACS-sorted repertoires could contain abundant contaminating clonotypes from the bulk population, so computational filtering was required. Because the study included only a couple of donors, the extent to which the findings can be generalized is limited.

This specimen's treatment or condition label, interpreted: live attenuated yellow fever vaccine strain. A standard Ficoll-Paque protocol was used to isolate PBMCs from peripheral blood. Dynabeads CD4 and CD8 positive selection kits were used to isolate the CD4 and CD8 T-cell fractions. RNA was extracted with TriZol from bulk PBMCs, CD4 and CD8 fractions, and dextramer-positive and dextramer-negative fractions. The CDR1 and CDR2 encoded by the germline V gene (reference sequence) are SEHNR and FQNEAQ. From cysteine to phenylalanine, the CDR3 is 13 amino acids long. Only the CDR3 part of the read is kept: 39 bases, read in frame from the first base. V ends up 5 bases short and J 6 bases short, with an unmatched junction base count of 7. TCR cDNA was synthesized by 5'RACE template switching, which introduced a universal primer site and unique molecular identifiers. cDNA synthesis was primed from both the TCR alpha and TCR beta constant segments. Library amplification involved two PCR steps, and the second step added sample barcodes and sequencing adapters. Sequencing of libraries was done on Illumina HiSeq 2500 (2x100 bp) or NovaSeq (2x150 bp). The original pipeline was this. MIGEC handled demultiplexing of reads and collapsing into UMI consensus sequences, while MiXCR performed V(D)J alignment. Using edgeR on replicate PBMC samples, clonotypes were called vaccine-responding if FDR was below 0.01 and the log2 fold change was above 5 up to day 15. CD4 or CD8 identity was assigned to each bulk clonotype according to whether the clonotype was present at higher abundance in the sequenced CD4 repertoire or the sequenced CD8 repertoire. Using fastp at Q25 and MiXCR, TCRdb reprocessed the public reads and kept productive beta chains. Rows are unified per CDR3 protein, each entry keeping the most common DNA and genes. TCRdb's processing, not the authors' own work, is the source of the V and J calls. The sample profile shows roughly 240,000 distinct CDR3 sequences; more than 6.5% of them were found once. Approximately 1% of the sample goes to the ten largest clones.

The table lists this clonotype with many counts. Which antigen it targets is not known. Within one base of it there is no much larger clone, and no base qualities were kept. The V and J genes are TRBV7-9 and TRBJ2-7; TRBD1 fits 7 bases in the junction. Sequences were derived from CD4+ T cells sorted from PBMCs, sampled on the day of the yellow fever booster vaccination. This TCR came from a man aged 30 to 39 who received the YFV17D yellow fever vaccine. CDR3 reads: CASSVPTGIEQYF. The DNA sequence is TGTGCCAGCAGCGTCCCGACAGGGATCGAGCAGTACTTC.